What follows is one TCR beta chain and its context. Its specificity is unknown. One tube held mixed TRB-A and TRB-B primer pools for touch-down PCR. TCRdb reprocessed the multiplex PCR reads, with one entry per CDR3 protein and no DNA. The table counts roughly 5,000 distinct CDR3 sequences; 15% lies in the top ten. Tens of thousands of genome equivalents of blood DNA were amplified for TRB. These data originate in a study of T cell clusters in autoimmune cytopenias. The study, taken as a whole, reports: The cluster-lack signature was not seen for secondary cytopenia versus chronic lymphocytic leukemia.

The CDR3 spans 13 residues. CDR1 and CDR2 (germline): KGHSH, LQKENI. The sample also formed part of further work on T cell repertoires in aging, cancer and after chemotherapy. That work states: Immunological memory after chemotherapy cannot be judged from the repertoire data.

Sequencing was performed on peripheral blood. The chain uses TRBV18 and TRBJ2-7; TCRdb gives TRBD1 as the D gene, but with no DNA this cannot be confirmed. The receptor comes from a human donor in good health. This chain's CDR3 is CASSPSRDHEQYF.